This TCR beta chain was captured in a study of blood T cell repertoires in COVID-19. As for the study in general: COVID-19 samples, acute and convalescent, were from the United States, Italy and Spain. The analysed material was cDNA or gDNA that came from T cells, B-cell-depleted T cells, or PBMCs.

Germline CDR1 is SGHRS and CDR2 is YFSETQ. CDR3 length: 19 amino acids. The J segment lost 0 bases and the V segment lost 0 bases, leaving 14 bases of the junction unmatched. In the authors' workflow: For nucleated cells, counts were estimated from reference gene primer amplification. The protocol was immunoSEQ multiplex PCR, while the TCRdb copy is restricted to in-frame clones and leaves out a portion. V and J calls and clone size are those listed in that table; D and trimming were worked out from the DNA. Altogether some 200,000 clones are present, 85% to 90% being singletons, with the ten largest covering about 4.5%.

Input material: peripheral blood. The chain has TRBV5-1 and TRBJ1-2; TRBD1 matches at 7 bases. The TCR comes from a man aged 45-65 years with acute or convalescent COVID-19. Here the CDR3 DNA reads TGCGCCAGCAGCTTGGGGGGCCGACAGGGCCCCTTTACTAACTATGGCTACACCTTC. This codes for CASSLGGRQGPFTNYGYTF.